This T cell receptor (beta chain) is drawn from a study of T cells in Graves' hyperthyroidism and ophthalmopathy. On the study more broadly: The authors collected peripheral blood at initial diagnosis, before any treatment.

This clonotype was seen a handful of times. The target antigen is unknown. A roughly 10 ml volume of fresh peripheral blood provided the PBMCs. TCR beta CDR3 regions were amplified from RNA transcripts. The HTBI primer set drove a first-round RT-PCR of the TCR CDR3. TCRdb re-derived calls from the multiplex PCR reads in MiXCR, one entry per CDR3 protein. Of fewer than 600,000 distinct CDR3 sequences in the sample, roughly 15% were seen once. Overall study findings and caveats: Blood also carried most thyroid clonotypes expanded above 0.001. Ophthalmopathy, as predicted by the model, came a median 6.5 months after the prediction.

V lost 6 bases, J lost 0 bases, and 15 bases stayed unmatched. CDR1 and CDR2 from the germline V gene are SGHRS and YFSETQ. CDR3 length equals 19 residues. The sequencing sample was made of blood. The gene calls are TRBV5-1 and TRBJ2-6, with 7 bases aligning to TRBD1. The origin of this receptor is a woman in her thirties or forties with Graves' hyperthyroidism. This CDR3 is CASNPSLQGLSSGANVLTF. The CDR3 DNA is TGCGCCAGCAACCCCTCCTTACAGGGGCTGAGCTCTGGGGCCAACGTCCTGACTTTC. The variable domain in full, with the rest retrieved from reference TRBV5-1 and TRBJ2-6, is KAGVTQTPRYLIKTRGQQVTLSCSPISGHRSVSWYQQTPGQGLQFLFEYFSETQRNKGNFPGRFSGRQFSNSRSEMNVSTLELGDSALYLCASNPSLQGLSSGANVLTFGAGSRLTVL.